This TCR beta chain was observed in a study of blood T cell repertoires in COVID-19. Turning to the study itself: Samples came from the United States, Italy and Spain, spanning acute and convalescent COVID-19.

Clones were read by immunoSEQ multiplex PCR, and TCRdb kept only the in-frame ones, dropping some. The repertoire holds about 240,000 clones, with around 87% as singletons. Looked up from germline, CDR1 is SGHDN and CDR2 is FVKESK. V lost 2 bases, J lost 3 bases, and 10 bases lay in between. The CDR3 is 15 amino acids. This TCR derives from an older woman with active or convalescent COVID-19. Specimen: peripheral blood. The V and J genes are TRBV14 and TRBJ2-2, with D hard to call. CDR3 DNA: TGTGCCAGCAGCCAAATTTACACGCACACCGGGGAGCTGTTTTTT. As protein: CASSQIYTHTGELFF.